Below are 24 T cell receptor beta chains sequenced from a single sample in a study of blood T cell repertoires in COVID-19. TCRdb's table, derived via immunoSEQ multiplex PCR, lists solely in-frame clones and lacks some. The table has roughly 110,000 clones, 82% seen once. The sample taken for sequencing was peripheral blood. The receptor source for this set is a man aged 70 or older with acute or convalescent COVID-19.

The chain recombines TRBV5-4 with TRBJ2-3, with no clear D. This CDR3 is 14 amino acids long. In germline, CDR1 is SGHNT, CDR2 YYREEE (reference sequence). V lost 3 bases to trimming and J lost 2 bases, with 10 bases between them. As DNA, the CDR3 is TGTGCCAGCAGCTCCCGACAAGACACAGATACGCAGTATTTT. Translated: CASSSRQDTDTQYF.

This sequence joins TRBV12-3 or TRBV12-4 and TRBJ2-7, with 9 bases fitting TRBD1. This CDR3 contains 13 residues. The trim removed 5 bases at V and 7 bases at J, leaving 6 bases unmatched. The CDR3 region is CASSTQDRGEQYF. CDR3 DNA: TGTGCCAGCAGTACCCAAGACAGGGGGGAGCAGTACTTC.

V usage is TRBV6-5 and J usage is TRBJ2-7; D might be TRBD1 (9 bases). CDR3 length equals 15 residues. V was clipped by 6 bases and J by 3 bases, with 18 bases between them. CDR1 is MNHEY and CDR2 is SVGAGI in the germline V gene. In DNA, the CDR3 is TGTGCCAGCAGCCGGGGGGGACAGGGCAGCTACGAGCAGTACTTC. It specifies CASSRGGQGSYEQYF.

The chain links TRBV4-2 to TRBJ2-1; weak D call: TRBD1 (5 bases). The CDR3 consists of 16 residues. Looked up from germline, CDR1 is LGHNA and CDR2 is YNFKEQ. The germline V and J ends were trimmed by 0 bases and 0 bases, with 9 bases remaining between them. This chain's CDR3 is CASSQDPTGSYNEQFF. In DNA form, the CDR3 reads TGTGCCAGCAGCCAAGACCCAACAGGCTCCTACAATGAGCAGTTCTTC.

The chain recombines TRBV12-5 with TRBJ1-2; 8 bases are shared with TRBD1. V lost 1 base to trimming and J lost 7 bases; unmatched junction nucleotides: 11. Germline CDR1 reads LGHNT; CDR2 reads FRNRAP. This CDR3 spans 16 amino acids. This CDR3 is CASGLETGQGTGGYTF. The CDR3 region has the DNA TGTGCTAGTGGTTTGGAGACCGGACAGGGAACCGGTGGCTACACCTTC.

The CDR3 here is CAISRGYNEQFF. Written as DNA, the CDR3 is TGTGCCATTTCCAGGGGGTACAATGAGCAGTTCTTC. V usage is TRBV28 and J usage is TRBJ2-1, with TRBD1 identical over 7 bases. In germline, CDR1 is MDHEN, CDR2 SYDVKM. CDR3 length: 12 residues. Trimming took 10 bases from V and 4 from J; bases not matched to a gene: 4. The whole variable domain, filled in from reference TRBV28 and TRBJ2-1, reads DVKVTQSSRYLVKRTGEKVFLECVQDMDHENMFWYRQDPGLGLRLIYFSYDVKMKEKGDIPEGYSVSREKKERFSLILESASTNQTSMYLCAISRGYNEQFFGPGTRLTVL.

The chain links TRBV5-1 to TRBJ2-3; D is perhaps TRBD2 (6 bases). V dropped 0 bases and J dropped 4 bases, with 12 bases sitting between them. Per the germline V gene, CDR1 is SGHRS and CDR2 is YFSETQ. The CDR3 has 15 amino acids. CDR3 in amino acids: CASSLARTGADTQYF. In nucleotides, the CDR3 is TGCGCCAGCAGCTTGGCCAGGACGGGAGCAGATACGCAGTATTTT. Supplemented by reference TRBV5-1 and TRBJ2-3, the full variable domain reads KAGVTQTPRYLIKTRGQQVTLSCSPISGHRSVSWYQQTPGQGLQFLFEYFSETQRNKGNFPGRFSGRQFSNSRSEMNVSTLELGDSALYLCASSLARTGADTQYFGPGTRLTVL.

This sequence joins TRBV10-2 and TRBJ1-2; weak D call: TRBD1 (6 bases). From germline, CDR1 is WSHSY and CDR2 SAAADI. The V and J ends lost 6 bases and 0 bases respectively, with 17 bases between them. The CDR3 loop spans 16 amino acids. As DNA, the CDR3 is TGCGCCAGCAGGAGTACCCGGGACATATCTAACTATGGCTACACCTTC. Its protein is CASRSTRDISNYGYTF.

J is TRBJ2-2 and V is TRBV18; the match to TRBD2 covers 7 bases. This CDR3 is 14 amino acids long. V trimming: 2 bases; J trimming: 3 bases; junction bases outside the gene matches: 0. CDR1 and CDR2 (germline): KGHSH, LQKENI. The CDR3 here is CASSPGRDTGELFF. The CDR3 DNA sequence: TGTGCCAGCTCACCAGGGAGGGACACCGGGGAGCTGTTTTTT.

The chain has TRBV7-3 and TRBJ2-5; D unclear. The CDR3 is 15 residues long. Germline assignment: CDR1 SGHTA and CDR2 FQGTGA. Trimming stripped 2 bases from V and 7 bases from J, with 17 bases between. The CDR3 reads CASSLVAGQRGTQYF. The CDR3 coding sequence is TGTGCCAGCAGCTTAGTAGCCGGCCAGCGCGGGACCCAGTACTTC.

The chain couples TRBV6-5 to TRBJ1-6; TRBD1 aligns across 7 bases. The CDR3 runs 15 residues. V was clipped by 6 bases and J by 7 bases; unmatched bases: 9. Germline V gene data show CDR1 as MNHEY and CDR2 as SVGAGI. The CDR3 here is CASRASTGVNSPLHF. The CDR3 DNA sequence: TGTGCCAGCAGGGCTAGTACAGGGGTAAATTCACCCCTCCACTTT.

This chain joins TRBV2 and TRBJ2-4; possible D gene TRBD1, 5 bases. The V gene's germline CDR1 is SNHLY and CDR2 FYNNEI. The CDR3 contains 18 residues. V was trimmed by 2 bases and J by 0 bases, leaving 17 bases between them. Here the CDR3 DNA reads TGTGCCAGCAGTGAAACCGTAGTGGCAGGGCTAGCCAAAAACATTCAGTACTTC. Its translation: CASSETVVAGLAKNIQYF.

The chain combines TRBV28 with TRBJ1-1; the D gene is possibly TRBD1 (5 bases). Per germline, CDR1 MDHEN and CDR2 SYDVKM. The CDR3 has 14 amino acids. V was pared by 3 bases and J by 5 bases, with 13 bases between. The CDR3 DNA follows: TGTGCCAGCAGTTTTCAGGGTTCACTTACTGAAGCTTTCTTT. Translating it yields CASSFQGSLTEAFF.

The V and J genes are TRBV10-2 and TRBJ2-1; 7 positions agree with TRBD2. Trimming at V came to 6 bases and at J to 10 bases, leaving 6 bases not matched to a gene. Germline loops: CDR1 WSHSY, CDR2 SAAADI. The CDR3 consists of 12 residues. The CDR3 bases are TGCGCCAGCAGGTCGACTAGCTGGGAGCAGTTCTTC. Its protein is CASRSTSWEQFF.

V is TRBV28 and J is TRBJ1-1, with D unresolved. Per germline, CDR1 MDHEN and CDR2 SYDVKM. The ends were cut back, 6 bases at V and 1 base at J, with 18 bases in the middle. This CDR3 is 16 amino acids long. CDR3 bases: TGTGCCAGCAGACCCCCTGGGCATTACTGGAACACTGAAGCTTTCTTT. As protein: CASRPPGHYWNTEAFF.

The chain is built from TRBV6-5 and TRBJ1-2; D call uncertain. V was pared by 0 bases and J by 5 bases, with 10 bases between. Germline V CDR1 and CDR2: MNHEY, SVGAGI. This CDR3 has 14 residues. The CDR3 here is CASSYSGREYGYTF. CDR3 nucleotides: TGTGCCAGCAGTTACTCAGGGAGGGAATATGGCTACACCTTC.

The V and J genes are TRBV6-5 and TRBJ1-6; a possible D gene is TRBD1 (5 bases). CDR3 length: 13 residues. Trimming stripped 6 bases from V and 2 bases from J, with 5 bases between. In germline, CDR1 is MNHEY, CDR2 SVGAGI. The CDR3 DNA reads TGTGCCAGCAGGGACACCTATAATTCACCCCTCCACTTT. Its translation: CASRDTYNSPLHF.

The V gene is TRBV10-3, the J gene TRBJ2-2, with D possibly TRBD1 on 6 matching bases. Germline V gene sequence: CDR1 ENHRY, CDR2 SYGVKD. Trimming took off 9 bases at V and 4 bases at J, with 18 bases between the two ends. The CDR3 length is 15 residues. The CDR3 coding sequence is TGTGCCATAACAGGGCCGCTCCTGGGCACCGGGGAGCTGTTTTTT. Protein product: CAITGPLLGTGELFF.

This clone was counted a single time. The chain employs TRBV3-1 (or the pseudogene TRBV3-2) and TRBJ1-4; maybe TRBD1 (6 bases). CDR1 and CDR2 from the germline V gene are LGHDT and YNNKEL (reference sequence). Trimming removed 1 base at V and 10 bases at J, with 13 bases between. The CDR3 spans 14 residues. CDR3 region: CASSQVSTRGKLFF. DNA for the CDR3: TGTGCCAGCAGCCAAGTATCCACCAGGGGAAAACTGTTTTTT.

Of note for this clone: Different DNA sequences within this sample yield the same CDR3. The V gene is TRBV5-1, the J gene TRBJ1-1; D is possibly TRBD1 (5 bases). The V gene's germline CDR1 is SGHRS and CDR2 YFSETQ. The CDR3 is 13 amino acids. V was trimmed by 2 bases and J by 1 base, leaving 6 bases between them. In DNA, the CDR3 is TGCGCCAGCAGCTTCAGGGAGAACACTGAAGCTTTCTTT. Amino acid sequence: CASSFRENTEAFF.

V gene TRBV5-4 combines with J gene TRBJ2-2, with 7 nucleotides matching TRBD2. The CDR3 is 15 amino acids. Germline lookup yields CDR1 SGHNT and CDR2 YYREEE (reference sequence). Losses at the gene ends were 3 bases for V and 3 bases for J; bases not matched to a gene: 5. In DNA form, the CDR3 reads TGTGCCAGCAGCTCCGGGGGAGGGTACACCGGGGAGCTGTTTTTT. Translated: CASSSGGGYTGELFF.

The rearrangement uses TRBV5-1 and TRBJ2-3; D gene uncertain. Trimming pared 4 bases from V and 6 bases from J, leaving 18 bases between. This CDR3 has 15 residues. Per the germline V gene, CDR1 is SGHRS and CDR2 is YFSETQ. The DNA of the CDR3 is TGCGCCAGCAGCCCATTGATGGCCAGTGTCGATACGCAGTATTTT. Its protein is CASSPLMASVDTQYF.

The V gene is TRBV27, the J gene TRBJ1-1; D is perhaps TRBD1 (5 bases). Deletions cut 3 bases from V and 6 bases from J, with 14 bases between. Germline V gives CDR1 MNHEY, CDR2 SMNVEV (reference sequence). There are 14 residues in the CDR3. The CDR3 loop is CASSFGRAGAEAFF. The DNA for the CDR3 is TGTGCCAGCAGTTTCGGCAGGGCAGGCGCTGAAGCTTTCTTT.

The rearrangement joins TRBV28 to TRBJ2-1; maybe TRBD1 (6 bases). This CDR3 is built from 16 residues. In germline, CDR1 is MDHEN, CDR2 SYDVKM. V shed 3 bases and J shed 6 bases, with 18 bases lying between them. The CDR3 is CASSFSLRQVRNEQFF. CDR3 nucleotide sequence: TGTGCCAGCAGTTTCTCTCTTCGACAGGTACGCAATGAGCAGTTCTTC.